A single T cell receptor beta chain is shown here with its context. Assay: immunoSEQ multiplex PCR; the TCRdb copy retains only in-frame clones and omits some. The sample consists of around 210,000 clones, about 88% of them appearing once. The germline V gene has CDR1 LNHNV and CDR2 YYDKDF (reference sequence). This CDR3 spans 18 amino acids. V shed 1 base, J shed 1 base, and the junction held 8 bases outside the gene matches. This entry belongs to a study of blood T cell repertoires in COVID-19. Followed over time, Seattle patients had been enrolled while infection was active. The receptor was derived from a man in his fifties or sixties with COVID-19, enrolled during active disease. The specimen sequenced was peripheral blood. V and J are TRBV15 and TRBJ2-4; 9 bases are a match to TRBD2. CDR3 protein: CATSRATGAGGAKNIQYF. CDR3 coding DNA: TGTGCCACCAGCAGAGCAACTGGGGCGGGAGGGGCCAAAAACATTCAGTACTTC.